One and the same sample provided the 25 T cell receptor beta chains below, sequenced in a study of blood T cells in healthy people across ages. For the second PCR, which ran for 7 to 11 cycles, a sample-barcoded 5' primer and a J-beta primer mix were used. TCRdb fed the 5' RACE reads into MiXCR, producing one record per CDR3 protein. The sample holds some 800,000 distinct CDR3 sequences, around 42% seen once. The sequenced material came from blood. These receptors were obtained from a man in his 60s in good health.

The chain couples TRBV18 to TRBJ1-1; D uncertain. The CDR3 loop spans 14 amino acids. Germline V gene sequence: CDR1 KGHSH, CDR2 LQKENI. V dropped 1 base and J dropped 5 bases, with 11 bases sitting between them. CDR3 residues: CASSPLPERTEAFF. CDR3 coding DNA: TGTGCCAGCTCACCACTGCCAGAACGAACTGAAGCTTTCTTT. Looking up the rest from reference TRBV18 and TRBJ1-1 gives the full variable domain: NAGVMQNPRHLVRRRGQEARLRCSPMKGHSHVYWYRQLPEEGLKFMVYLQKENIIDESGMPKERFSAEFPKEGPSILRIQQVVRGDSAAYFCASSPLPERTEAFFGQGTRLTVV.

In the case of this clonotype: One end of the junction fails to match germline, which may point to a read error. The J gene is TRBJ2-7, the V gene TRBV20-1; D may be TRBD1 (6 bases). CDR3 size: 15 residues. Germline CDR1 DFQATT, CDR2 SNEGSKA (reference sequence). The CDR3 sequence: CGARDLRGITYEQYF. The CDR3 DNA sequence: TGCGGTGCTAGAGATCTTAGGGGGATAACCTACGAGCAGTACTTC.

The gene calls are TRBV6-2 or TRBV6-3 and TRBJ2-7; D is perhaps TRBD1 (5 bases). The CDR3 consists of 14 residues. Germline CDR1 and CDR2: MNHEY and SVGEGT. V was pared by 7 bases and J by 2 bases, with 15 bases between. The CDR3 DNA reads TGTGCCAGCATGAGACAGTTACCTACCTACGAGCAGTACTTC. Translated, it gives CASMRQLPTYEQYF.

There are a few counts of this clonotype. The chain has TRBV6-5 and TRBJ1-2, with D tentatively TRBD1 (5 bases). The CDR3 runs 17 residues. Germline CDR1 and CDR2: MNHEY and SVGAGI. Trimming took 0 bases from V and 1 from J, leaving 15 bases between them. This CDR3 reads CASSYSATGLINYGYTF. DNA of the CDR3: TGTGCCAGCAGTTACTCCGCAACGGGACTTATTAACTATGGCTACACCTTC.

This clonotype was seen only a few times. The V call is TRBV6-5, the J call TRBJ2-5; TRBD1 aligns across 8 bases. J was trimmed by 1 base and V by 6 bases; bases with no gene match: 7. The CDR3 is 15 residues long. Per germline, CDR1 MNHEY and CDR2 SVGAGI. The CDR3 nucleotides are TGTGCCAGCAGGAAGGACAGGGCCTTCCAAGAGACCCAGTACTTC. As protein: CASRKDRAFQETQYF.

The chain couples TRBV5-5 to TRBJ1-1; a possible D gene is TRBD1 (6 bases). Per germline, CDR1 SGHKS and CDR2 YYEKEE (reference sequence). The CDR3 consists of 15 residues. Trimming removed 4 bases from V and 0 bases from J, with 13 bases in between. This CDR3 reads CASSTGGGLNTEAFF. The CDR3 DNA follows: TGTGCCAGCAGCACCGGGGGCGGGTTGAACACTGAAGCTTTCTTT.

The chain carries TRBV7-9 and TRBJ2-1; TRBD1 or TRBD2 may be the D gene (5 bases each). Trimming removed 4 bases at V and 3 bases at J, with 10 bases between. Germline CDR1 SEHNR, CDR2 FQNEAQ (reference sequence). CDR3 length: 14 amino acids. The chain's CDR3 is CASSSRDGYNEQFF. CDR3 DNA: TGTGCCAGCAGCTCCCGGGACGGCTACAATGAGCAGTTCTTC.

J is TRBJ1-2 and V is TRBV30, with unresolved D. Germline V gene lookup returns CDR1 GTSNPN and CDR2 SVGIG (reference sequence). This CDR3 comprises 11 residues. CDR3: CGIRRNYGYTF. The CDR3 DNA sequence: TGTGGCATCCGAAGAAACTATGGCTACACCTTC. The whole variable domain, filled in from reference TRBV30 and TRBJ1-2, reads SQTIHQWPATLVQPVGSPLSLECTVEGTSNPNLYWYRQAAGRGLQLLFYSVGIGQISSEVPQNLSASRPQDRQFILSSKKLLLSDSGFYLCGIRRNYGYTFGSGTRLTVV.

This chain joins TRBV6-4 and TRBJ2-1; D call uncertain. Germline V gene data show CDR1 as MRHNA and CDR2 as SNTAGT. V was trimmed by 6 bases and J by 7 bases, leaving 13 bases between them. CDR3 length: 13 residues. The DNA for the CDR3 is TGTGCCAGCAGAAACGGAAACTCAAATGAGCAGTTCTTC. Translated: CASRNGNSNEQFF.

This chain uses TRBV3-1 with TRBJ2-2; D remains ambiguous. The CDR3 consists of 14 residues. V was shortened by 4 bases and J by 6 bases, with 12 bases between the two germline ends. Germline V CDR1 and CDR2: LGHDT, YNNKEL (reference sequence). CDR3 coding DNA: TGTGCCAGCAGCCCAAGGTTCCTCCCCGGGGAGCTGTTTTTT. Protein: CASSPRFLPGELFF.

The chain is built from TRBV6-2 or TRBV6-3 and TRBJ2-7; 10 bases align to TRBD2. The J call may be mistaken, given a closer DNA end match to TRBJ2-4. CDR1 is MNHEY and CDR2 is SVGEGT in the germline V gene. The CDR3 extends over 16 amino acids. CDR3 sequence (DNA): TGTGCCAGCAGTCCCGGGACTAGCGCTTCCAAAAACATTCAGTACTTC. Translated, it gives CASSPGTSASKNIQYF.

This clonotype appeared a few times. The chain joins TRBV20-1 to TRBJ1-2; 7 bases are a match to TRBD1. The CDR3 sequence is 12 residues long. V shed 4 bases, J shed 4 bases, and the junction held 3 bases outside the gene matches. Germline CDR1 DFQATT, CDR2 SNEGSKA (reference sequence). CDR3 nucleotide sequence: TGCAGTGCTAACAGGGGCACCTATGGCTACACCTTC. This sequence encodes CSANRGTYGYTF.

V gene TRBV18 combines with J gene TRBJ2-7; 9 nucleotides agree with TRBD1. The CDR3 extends over 16 amino acids. J lost 4 bases, V lost 0 bases, and 7 bases had no gene match. Germline V gene sequence: CDR1 KGHSH, CDR2 LQKENI. Written as DNA, the CDR3 is TGTGCCAGCTCACCACCGGGACAGGGAAAGAGGTACGAGCAGTACTTC. Its protein product is CASSPPGQGKRYEQYF. The variable domain in full, with the rest retrieved from reference TRBV18 and TRBJ2-7, is NAGVMQNPRHLVRRRGQEARLRCSPMKGHSHVYWYRQLPEEGLKFMVYLQKENIIDESGMPKERFSAEFPKEGPSILRIQQVVRGDSAAYFCASSPPGQGKRYEQYFGPGTRLTVT.

The rearrangement links TRBV29-1 to TRBJ2-7, with D tentatively TRBD1 (5 bases). Between the trimmed V and J ends, which lost 7 bases and 6 bases, there was a span of 19 bases. The V gene's germline CDR1 is SQVTM and CDR2 ANQGSEA. This CDR3 has 13 residues. The DNA of the CDR3 is TGCAGCGCTGGGCAGGGTATTTGGGTCGAGCAGTACTTC. Protein product: CSAGQGIWVEQYF.

The J gene is TRBJ2-6, the V gene TRBV12-5, with unresolved D. The CDR3 sequence is 15 residues long. The germline gives CDR1 LGHNT, CDR2 FRNRAP. Trimming stripped 7 bases from V and 0 bases from J, with 10 bases between. CDR3 in amino acids: CASATMSSGANVLTF. The CDR3 nucleotides read TGTGCTAGTGCCACCATGAGCTCTGGGGCCAACGTCCTGACTTTC.

This chain joins TRBV5-4 and TRBJ2-1; possibly TRBD2 for D (7 bases). V was shortened by 2 bases and J by 5 bases, with 14 bases between the two germline ends. The CDR3 is 15 amino acids. Germline CDR1 reads SGHNT; CDR2 reads YYREEE (reference sequence). The CDR3 spells CASSFGGRDNNEQFF. In nucleotides, the CDR3 is TGTGCCAGCAGCTTCGGGGGGCGAGACAACAATGAGCAGTTCTTC.

This clonotype was detected a few times. This chain joins TRBV7-2 and TRBJ2-1, with D possibly matching TRBD1 (5 bases). With 2 bases removed from V and 9 bases from J, the gap between germline ends came to 17 bases. The V gene's germline CDR1 is SGHTA and CDR2 FQGNSA. The CDR3 spans 15 residues. CDR3 in DNA: TGTGCCAGCAGCTTAAGGCAGGGTGGGTCGGGTGAGCAGTTCTTC. Translation: CASSLRQGGSGEQFF.

The J gene is TRBJ2-1, the V gene TRBV12-3 or TRBV12-4; the match to TRBD1 covers 7 bases. This CDR3 is 12 amino acids long. Trimming at V came to 8 bases and at J to 3 bases, leaving 1 base not matched to a gene. CDR3 sequence reads: CASGDSYNEQFF. As DNA, the CDR3 is TGTGCCAGCGGGGACAGCTACAATGAGCAGTTCTTC.

This clonotype was seen a few times. This chain joins TRBV7-2 and TRBJ2-1; 16 positions match TRBD2. Germline CDR1 reads SGHTA; CDR2 reads FQGNSA. The CDR3 runs 18 residues. The J segment lost 7 bases and the V segment lost 5 bases, leaving 11 bases of the junction unmatched. For the CDR3, the DNA is TGTGCCAGCAGCCCCGGGACTAGCGGGGGGGCCATTAGAAATGAGCAGTTCTTC. This translates into CASSPGTSGGAIRNEQFF.

The V and J genes are TRBV4-3 and TRBJ1-2; D not resolved. The CDR3 is 15 amino acids. With 1 base removed from V and 2 bases from J, the gap between germline ends came to 11 bases. Germline V CDR1 and CDR2: LGHNA, YSLEER. CDR3 nucleotides: TGCGCCAGCAGCCAAGCGCCGATCGCGAACTATGGCTACACCTTC. This encodes CASSQAPIANYGYTF.

CDR3: CSARDGAAGGPRADTQYF. As DNA, the CDR3 is TGCAGTGCTAGAGATGGGGCAGCGGGGGGGCCTAGGGCAGATACGCAGTATTTT. The chain couples TRBV20-1 to TRBJ2-3; 10 bases line up with TRBD2. CDR3 size: 18 residues. Trimming cost V 0 bases and J 4 bases; bases outside gene matches: 13. Germline assignment: CDR1 DFQATT and CDR2 SNEGSKA (reference sequence).

Remarks on this clonotype: At one end the junction does not follow the germline gene, possibly because of a read error. The chain has TRBV7-9 and TRBJ2-1; TRBD2 agrees at 11 bases. The CDR3 sequence is 18 residues long. Germline V CDR1 and CDR2: SEHNR, FQNEAQ (reference sequence). CDR3 sequence (DNA): TGTGCCGGCAGCCCCGGGGTTAGCGGGGGGGCCATTAGAAATGAGCAGTTCTTC. This gives the protein CAGSPGVSGGAIRNEQFF.

The chain employs TRBV12-3 or TRBV12-4 and TRBJ1-2; D may be TRBD1 (6 bases). Trimming removed 5 bases from V and 4 bases from J, with 17 bases in between. There are 15 residues in the CDR3. The CDR3 here is CASSTAPRDTYGYTF. Written as DNA, the CDR3 is TGTGCCAGCAGTACCGCCCCAAGGGACACCTATGGCTACACCTTC.

This clonotype came up a few times. The chain has TRBV28 and TRBJ1-2; D may be TRBD1 (6 bases). The CDR3 is made up of 14 amino acids. V was clipped by 8 bases and J by 8 bases, with 21 bases between them. Germline V gene lookup returns CDR1 MDHEN and CDR2 SYDVKM. The CDR3 sequence: CASGRQGMGWGYTF. For the CDR3, the DNA is TGTGCCAGCGGCAGGCAGGGGATGGGTTGGGGCTACACCTTC.

In its sample, this clonotype was seen a few times. The chain employs TRBV5-1 and TRBJ2-3; 7 bases line up with TRBD1. J lost 2 bases, V lost 2 bases, and 8 bases had no gene match. The CDR3 is 16 amino acids. CDR1 and CDR2 (germline): SGHRS, YFSETQ. The CDR3 nucleotides are TGCGCCAGCAGCTTCGGACAGGAACTACCCACAGATACGCAGTATTTT. Its translation is CASSFGQELPTDTQYF.